These T cell receptor beta chains were read from a single sample in a study of OX40 agonist ivuxolimab in advanced cancers. Profiling relied on immunoSEQ multiplex PCR, and the TCRdb table lists in-frame clones only, not all of them. The table includes 100,000 or so clones, just over 85% detected once. The input for sequencing was CD4+ or CD8+ T cells sorted from blood, taken in a trial of the OX40 agonist ivuxolimab. Receptors were obtained from an adult with an advanced solid tumor such as melanoma, head and neck, liver or kidney cancer. The CDR3 runs from the conserved cysteine through the conserved F or W. D genes are given only for firm matches. The size field is filled for only some rows; it gives once, few, many or a size class.

CDR3 length	V gene	J gene	clone size	D gene	CDR3 protein	CDR3 DNA
13	TRBV27	TRBJ1-1	-	TRBD1	CASGWTGSVKAFF	TGTGCCAGCGGCTGGACAGGATCGGTTAAAGCTTTTTTT
14	TRBV7-6	TRBJ2-2	-	TRBD1	CASSPRTGTGELFF	TGTGCCAGCAGCCCACGGACAGGGACCGGGGAGCTGTTTTTT
14	TRBV2	TRBJ2-7	-	TRBD1	CASLPGQGFYEQYF	TGTGCCAGCCTCCCGGGACAGGGGTTTTACGAGCAGTACTTC
14	TRBV23-1	TRBJ1-6	few	-	CASRTGQIHSPLHF	TGCGCCAGCAGGACGGGGCAGATCCATTCACCCCTCCACTTT
17	TRBV5-1	TRBJ2-7	-	TRBD2	CASSLQGLAGVSDEQYF	TGCGCCAGCAGCTTGCAGGGACTAGCGGGAGTAAGTGACGAGCAGTACTTC
13	TRBV6-1	TRBJ2-1	-	TRBD2	CASKGRAFDEQFF	TGTGCCAGCAAGGGGAGGGCTTTCGATGAGCAGTTCTTC
15	TRBV6-4	TRBJ1-5	once	-	CASRERTESNQPQHF	TGTGCCAGCAGGGAAAGGACAGAAAGCAATCAGCCCCAGCATTTT
14	TRBV7-8	TRBJ2-4	-	-	CASSLVRTTDIQYF	TGTGCCAGCAGCTTAGTTCGGACTACAGACATTCAGTACTTC
15	TRBV5-1	TRBJ2-1	-	-	CASSLLRTSYNEQFF	TGCGCCAGCAGCTTACTCAGGACCTCCTACAATGAGCAGTTCTTC
13	TRBV7-9	TRBJ2-7	-	-	CASSRDTSYEQYF	TGTGCCAGCTCCCGGGACACCTCCTACGAGCAGTACTTC
13	TRBV6-5	TRBJ2-3	once	-	CASRGGGTDTQYF	TGTGCCAGCAGAGGGGGGGGCACAGATACGCAGTATTTT
15	TRBV7-2	TRBJ2-1	-	TRBD1	CASSSGQGAHNEQFF	TGTGCCAGCAGCTCGGGACAGGGGGCCCACAATGAGCAGTTCTTC
14	TRBV5-1	TRBJ1-1	-	-	CASSLGQSSTEAFF	TGCGCCAGCAGCTTGGGGCAGTCGAGCACTGAAGCTTTCTTT
14	TRBV18	TRBJ2-3	-	-	CASSFTAGPDTQYF	TGTGCCAGCTCATTCACGGCCGGGCCGGATACGCAGTATTTT
16	TRBV18	TRBJ2-2	-	-	CASSPQVGTNTGELFF	TGTGCCAGCTCACCACAAGTTGGGACGAACACCGGGGAGCTGTTTTTT
14	TRBV7-3	TRBJ2-7	once	TRBD2	CASSPSGNTYEQYF	TGTGCCAGCAGCCCTAGCGGGAACACCTACGAGCAGTACTTC
15	TRBV19	TRBJ2-3	-	TRBD1	CASSIGQGGTDTQYF	TGTGCCAGTAGTATAGGCCAGGGGGGCACAGATACGCAGTATTTT
15	TRBV10-1	TRBJ2-1	-	TRBD2	CASSERGGAYNEQFF	TGCGCCAGCAGTGAACGCGGGGGAGCCTACAATGAGCAGTTCTTC
16	TRBV5-1	TRBJ2-3	-	TRBD2	CASSLGLAGYQDTQYF	TGCGCCAGCAGCTTGGGACTAGCGGGATATCAAGATACGCAGTATTTT
14	TRBV6-6	TRBJ2-1	-	TRBD2	CASRLAGDYNEQFF	TGTGCCAGCAGACTAGCGGGAGATTACAATGAGCAGTTCTTC
13	TRBV18	TRBJ1-5	-	-	CASSPSPNQPQHF	TGTGCCAGCTCTCCCTCCCCGAATCAGCCCCAGCATTTT
12	TRBV7-9	TRBJ2-3	-	-	CATQGNTDTQYF	TGTGCAACCCAAGGGAACACAGATACGCAGTATTTT
13	TRBV5-1	TRBJ1-3	-	-	CASSRDGGNTIYF	TGCGCCAGCTCTAGGGACGGGGGAAACACCATATATTTT
14	TRBV7-2	TRBJ2-3	-	TRBD2	CASSLVAGENTQYF	TGTGCCAGCAGCTTAGTAGCGGGAGAGAATACGCAGTATTTT
12	TRBV6-5	TRBJ1-2	-	-	CASKDGGNGYTF	TGTGCCAGCAAGGACGGTGGTAATGGCTACACCTTC
16	TRBV4-2	TRBJ2-7	-	TRBD2	CASSQVHGAGVNEQYF	TGTGCCAGCAGCCAAGTCCACGGCGCGGGAGTCAACGAGCAGTACTTC
15	TRBV29-1	TRBJ2-1	-	TRBD2	CSGGLPGGFSNEQFF	TGCAGCGGGGGTTTGCCGGGAGGCTTCAGCAATGAGCAGTTCTTC
13	TRBV19	TRBJ1-4	many	-	CASSMMRGEKLFF	TGTGCCAGTAGTATGATGCGAGGGGAAAAACTGTTTTTT
14	TRBV7-9	TRBJ1-5	few	-	CASSLGPPSQPQHF	TGTGCCAGCAGCTTAGGTCCCCCCAGTCAGCCCCAGCATTTT
16	TRBV28	TRBJ2-7	-	TRBD2	CASSLSASGRSDEQYF	TGTGCCAGCAGTTTAAGTGCTAGCGGGAGGAGCGACGAGCAGTACTTC
13	TRBV2	TRBJ2-7	-	-	CASRVTGPYEQYF	TGTGCCAGCAGAGTTACAGGGCCCTACGAGCAGTACTTC
15	TRBV7-9	TRBJ2-1	-	TRBD2	CASSVSGSGYNEQFF	TGTGCCAGCAGCGTTAGCGGGAGTGGGTACAATGAGCAGTTCTTC
15	TRBV10-3	TRBJ2-2	-	TRBD1	CAISAGTGGTGELFF	TGTGCCATCAGTGCCGGGACAGGGGGCACCGGGGAGCTGTTTTTT
12	TRBV29-1	TRBJ1-5	once	-	CSVGGWNQPQHF	TGCAGCGTTGGAGGATGGAATCAGCCCCAGCATTTT
14	TRBV7-2	TRBJ2-1	-	-	CASSHGIGGDEQFF	TGTGCCAGCAGCCACGGGATCGGCGGCGATGAGCAGTTCTTC
15	TRBV9	TRBJ1-3	-	-	CASSVAAGFGNTIYF	TGTGCCAGCAGCGTAGCTGCGGGGTTTGGAAACACCATATATTTT
15	TRBV6-6	TRBJ2-7	-	TRBD1	CASSYRDRGTYEQYF	TGTGCCAGCAGTTACCGGGACAGGGGCACCTACGAGCAGTACTTC
15	TRBV6-6	TRBJ1-5	-	-	CASSDPQGDNQPQHF	TGTGCCAGCAGTGACCCCCAGGGAGACAATCAGCCCCAGCATTTT